One sample yielded the 12 T cell receptor beta chains listed below, sequenced in a study of shared clonotypes between healthy human individuals. In the naive CD8 group, cells lacked CD45RO and were positively selected for CCR7, so terminally differentiated effector memory CD45RA+ cells were left out. Profiling relied on immunoSEQ multiplex PCR, and the TCRdb table lists in-frame clones only, not all of them. The sample holds about 2.2 million clones, 80% to 95% seen once. Sequencing was carried out using naive CD8+ T cells from PBMCs. The receptors shown here come from a man between 18 and 35 years old in good health. Some clones in this sample may be carry-over from other donors' samples.

The chain is built from TRBV7-9 and TRBJ2-1; 10 bases line up with TRBD2. The V gene end was trimmed by 4 bases and the J gene end by 13 bases; junction bases not matched to a gene: 7. The V gene's germline CDR1 is SEHNR and CDR2 FQNEAQ (reference sequence). The CDR3 has 13 amino acids. CDR3 nucleotide sequence: TGTGCCAGCAGCTACAAAGCGGGAGGGCCCCAGTTCTTC. It is translated as CASSYKAGGPQFF.

CDR3 amino acids: CASSPSLGGPASEEAFF. The CDR3 region has the DNA TGTGCCAGCAGCCCGTCTCTAGGGGGCCCGGCCTCTGAGGAAGCTTTCTTT. This chain links TRBV13 with TRBJ1-1, with 7 bases matching TRBD1. Germline values: CDR1 PRHDT, CDR2 FYEKMQ (reference sequence). This CDR3 has 17 residues. The V gene end was trimmed by 5 bases and the J gene end by 8 bases; junction bases not matched to a gene: 20.

The chain carries TRBV27 and TRBJ2-1; D remains unclear. The ends were cut back, 9 bases at V and 7 bases at J, with 10 bases in the middle. Germline V CDR1 and CDR2: MNHEY, SMNVEV (reference sequence). CDR3 length equals 11 residues. CDR3 DNA: TGTGCCAGTTACCTTGGGAATGAGCAGTTCTTC. This codes for CASYLGNEQFF.

This sequence joins TRBV29-1 and TRBJ2-7; 8 bases are shared with TRBD1. CDR1 and CDR2 (germline): SQVTM, ANQGSEA. CDR3 length equals 14 residues. V lost 1 base to trimming and J lost 5 bases; unmatched junction nucleotides: 7. CDR3 sequence reads: CSVEGTGRADEQYF. The CDR3 nucleotides are TGCAGCGTTGAAGGGACAGGGAGAGCCGACGAGCAGTACTTC.

The J gene is TRBJ2-1, the V gene TRBV7-9, with 9 bases lining up with TRBD1. The CDR3 is made up of 15 amino acids. CDR1 is SEHNR and CDR2 is FQNEAQ in the germline V gene (reference sequence). The ends lost 0 bases at V and 6 bases at J; junction bases unmatched: 3. The CDR3 region is CASSLAWDRANEQFF. CDR3 DNA: TGTGCCAGCAGCTTAGCCTGGGACAGGGCCAATGAGCAGTTCTTC.

The rearrangement joins TRBV7-2 to TRBJ1-5; D perhaps matches TRBD1 (6 bases). V lost 5 bases to trimming and J lost 4 bases, with 15 bases between them. The CDR3 is 15 amino acids. Looked up from germline, CDR1 is SGHTA and CDR2 is FQGNSA. The DNA for the CDR3 is TGTGCCAGCAGCCCCACCGGGACAATTAATCAGCCCCAGCATTTT. Translated, it gives CASSPTGTINQPQHF.

On this clone: A much larger clone sits a single nucleotide away, making a read error possible. The sample contains more than one DNA sequence encoding this CDR3. The V gene is TRBV7-9, the J gene TRBJ1-1; D uncertain. CDR3 length equals 12 residues. Between the trimmed V and J ends, which lost 6 bases and 1 base, there was a span of 6 bases. Per the germline V gene, CDR1 is SEHNR and CDR2 is FQNEAQ (reference sequence). The CDR3 nucleotides are TGTGCCAGCAGATCGGGGAACACTGAAGCTTTCTTT. This translates into CASRSGNTEAFF.

Regarding this clone: One end of the junction does not line up with germline, which may come from a read error. The rearrangement uses TRBV5-6 and TRBJ2-7; D is possibly TRBD1 or TRBD2 (5 bases each). Germline V lookup: CDR1 SGHDT, CDR2 YYEEEE. The CDR3 is made up of 14 amino acids. The CDR3 loop reads CASTLGVLGSEQYF. The CDR3 nucleotides are TGTGCCAGCACCTTGGGGGTTCTTGGAAGCGAGCAGTACTTC.

The V gene is TRBV19, the J gene TRBJ1-5; D is undetermined. This CDR3 region has 12 residues. Germline V gives CDR1 LNHDA, CDR2 SQIVND (reference sequence). Trimming stripped 3 bases from V and 7 bases from J, with 7 bases between. CDR3 nucleotides: TGTGCCAGTAGTATTGAACGGCAGCCCCAGCATTTT. Amino acids: CASSIERQPQHF.

A note on this clone: This sample also contains other DNA sequences that code for the same CDR3. The chain joins TRBV19 to TRBJ2-7; no firm D call. The germline V and J ends were trimmed by 2 bases and 4 bases, with 9 bases remaining between them. The length of the CDR3 is 13 residues. Looked up from germline, CDR1 is LNHDA and CDR2 is SQIVND (reference sequence). The CDR3 nucleotides are TGTGCCAGTAGTATATCTCCGCTGTACGAGCAGTACTTC. It yields the protein CASSISPLYEQYF.

The chain has TRBV5-5 and TRBJ2-2; the match to TRBD2 covers 7 bases. The junction had 4 bases not matched to a gene; V was cut back by 5 bases and J by 3 bases. The CDR3 is 14 residues long. Germline V gene sequence: CDR1 SGHKS, CDR2 YYEKEE (reference sequence). The chain's CDR3 is CASSRRGDTGELFF. The CDR3 DNA is TGTGCCAGCAGTCGCCGGGGGGACACCGGGGAGCTGTTTTTT.

Note on this clone: The same CDR3 is also encoded by other DNA sequences in this sample. The chain is built from TRBV30 and TRBJ2-1; 8 bases are a match to TRBD1. V shed 1 base and J 5 bases; nucleotides not matched to a gene: 4. The V gene's germline CDR1 is GTSNPN and CDR2 SVGIG (reference sequence). The CDR3 covers 14 residues. The CDR3 nucleotides are TGTGCCTGGAGTGCTGGGACAGGAGACAATGAGCAGTTCTTC. Its protein product is CAWSAGTGDNEQFF. Based on the CDR3 plus reference TRBV30 and TRBJ2-1, the full variable domain is SQTIHQWPATLVQPVGSPLSLECTVEGTSNPNLYWYRQAAGRGLQLLFYSVGIGQISSEVPQNLSASRPQDRQFILSSKKLLLSDSGFYLCAWSAGTGDNEQFFGPGTRLTVL.